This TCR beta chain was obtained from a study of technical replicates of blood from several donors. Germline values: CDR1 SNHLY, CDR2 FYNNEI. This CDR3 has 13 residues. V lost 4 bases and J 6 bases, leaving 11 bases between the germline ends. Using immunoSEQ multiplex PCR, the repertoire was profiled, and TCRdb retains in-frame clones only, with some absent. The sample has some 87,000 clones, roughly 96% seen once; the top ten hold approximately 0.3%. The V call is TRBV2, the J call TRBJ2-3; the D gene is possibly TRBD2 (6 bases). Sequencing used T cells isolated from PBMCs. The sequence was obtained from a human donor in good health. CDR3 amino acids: CASSGLGGDTQYF. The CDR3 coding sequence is TGTGCCAGCAGTGGACTAGGTGGCGATACGCAGTATTTT.